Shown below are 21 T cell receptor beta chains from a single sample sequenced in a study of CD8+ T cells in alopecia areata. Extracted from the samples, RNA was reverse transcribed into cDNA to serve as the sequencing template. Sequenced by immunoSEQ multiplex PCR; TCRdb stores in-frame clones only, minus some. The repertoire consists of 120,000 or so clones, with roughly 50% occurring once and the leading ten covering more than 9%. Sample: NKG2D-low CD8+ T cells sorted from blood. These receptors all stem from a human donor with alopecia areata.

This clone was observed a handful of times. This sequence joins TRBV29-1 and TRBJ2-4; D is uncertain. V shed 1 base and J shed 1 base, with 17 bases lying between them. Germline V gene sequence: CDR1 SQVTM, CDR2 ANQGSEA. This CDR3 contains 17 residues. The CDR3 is CSVEVLGPTPAKNIQYF. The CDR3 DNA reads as TGCAGCGTTGAAGTCCTTGGGCCCACACCGGCCAAAAACATTCAGTACTTC.

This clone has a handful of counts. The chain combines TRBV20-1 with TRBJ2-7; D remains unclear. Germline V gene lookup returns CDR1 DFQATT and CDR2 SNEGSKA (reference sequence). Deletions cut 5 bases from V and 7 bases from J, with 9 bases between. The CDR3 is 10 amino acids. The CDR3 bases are TGCAGTGCTCTTTACGGAGAGCAGTACTTC. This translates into CSALYGEQYF.

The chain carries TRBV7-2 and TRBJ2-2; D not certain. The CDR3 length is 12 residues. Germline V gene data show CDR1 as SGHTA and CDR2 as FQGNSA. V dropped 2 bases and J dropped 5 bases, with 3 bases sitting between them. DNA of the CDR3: TGTGCCAGCAGCTTATGGACCGGGGAGCTGTTTTTT. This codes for CASSLWTGELFF.

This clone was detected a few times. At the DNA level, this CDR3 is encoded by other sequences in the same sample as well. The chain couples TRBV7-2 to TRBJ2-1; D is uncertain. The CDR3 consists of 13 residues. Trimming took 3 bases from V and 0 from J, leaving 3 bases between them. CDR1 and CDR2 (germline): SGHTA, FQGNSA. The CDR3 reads CASSLSSYNEQFF. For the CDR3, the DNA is TGTGCCAGCAGCTTGAGCTCCTACAATGAGCAGTTCTTC.

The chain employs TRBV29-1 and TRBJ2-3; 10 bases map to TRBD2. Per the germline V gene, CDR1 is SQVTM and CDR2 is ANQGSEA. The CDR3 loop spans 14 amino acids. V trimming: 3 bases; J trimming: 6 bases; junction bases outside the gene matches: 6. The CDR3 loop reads CSVDASGGSDTQYF. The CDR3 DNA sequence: TGCAGCGTTGACGCTAGCGGGGGTTCGGATACGCAGTATTTT.

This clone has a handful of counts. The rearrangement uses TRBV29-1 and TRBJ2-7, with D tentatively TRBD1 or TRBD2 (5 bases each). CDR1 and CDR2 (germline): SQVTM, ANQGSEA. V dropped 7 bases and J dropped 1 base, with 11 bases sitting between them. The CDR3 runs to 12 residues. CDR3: CSAAWGSYEQYF. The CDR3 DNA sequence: TGCAGCGCCGCTTGGGGGTCCTACGAGCAGTACTTC.

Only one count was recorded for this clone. The CDR3 reads CASRGFGVTDTQYF. The CDR3 DNA sequence: TGCGCCAGCAGGGGATTTGGGGTAACAGATACGCAGTATTTT. The rearrangement uses TRBV5-1 and TRBJ2-3, with D unclear. This CDR3 has 14 residues. V was cut by 5 bases and J by 3 bases, with 13 bases left in between. Per germline, CDR1 SGHRS and CDR2 YFSETQ.

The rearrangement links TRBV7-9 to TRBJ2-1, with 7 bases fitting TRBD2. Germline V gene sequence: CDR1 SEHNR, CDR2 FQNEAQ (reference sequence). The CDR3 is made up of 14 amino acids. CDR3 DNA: TGTGCTTCCTCTCCGCAGCGGGACTACAATGAGCAGTTCTTC. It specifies CASSPQRDYNEQFF.

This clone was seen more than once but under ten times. Written as DNA, the CDR3 is TGTGCCAGCAGGTTCCGGGACGGAGACCTGAATCAGCCCCAGCATTTT. Its protein product is CASRFRDGDLNQPQHF. The gene calls are TRBV5-8 and TRBJ1-5; possible D gene TRBD1, 5 bases. Trimming left V 5 bases short and J 4 bases short, with 19 bases between. Per the germline V gene, CDR1 is SGHTS and CDR2 is YDEGEE. This CDR3 is built from 16 residues.

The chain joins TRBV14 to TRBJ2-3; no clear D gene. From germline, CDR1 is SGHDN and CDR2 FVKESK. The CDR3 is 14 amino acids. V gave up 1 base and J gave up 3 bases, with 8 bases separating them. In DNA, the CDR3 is TGTGCCAGCAGCCAAGTCGTCGCGACAGATACGCAGTATTTT. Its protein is CASSQVVATDTQYF.

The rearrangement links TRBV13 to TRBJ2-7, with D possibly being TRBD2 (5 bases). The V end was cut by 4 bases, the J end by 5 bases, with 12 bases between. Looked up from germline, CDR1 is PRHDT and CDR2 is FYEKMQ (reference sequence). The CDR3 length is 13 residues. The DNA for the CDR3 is TGTGCCAGCAGCTCGGGATTAACCCACGAGCAGTACTTC. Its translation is CASSSGLTHEQYF.

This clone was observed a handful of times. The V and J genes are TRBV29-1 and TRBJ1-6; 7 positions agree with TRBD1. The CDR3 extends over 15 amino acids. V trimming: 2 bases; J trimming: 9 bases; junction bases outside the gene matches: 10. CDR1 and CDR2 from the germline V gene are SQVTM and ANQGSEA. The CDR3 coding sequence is TGCAGCGTTGAAAGCCTCGAGGGGGCGGGTTCACCCCTCCACTTT. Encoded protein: CSVESLEGAGSPLHF.

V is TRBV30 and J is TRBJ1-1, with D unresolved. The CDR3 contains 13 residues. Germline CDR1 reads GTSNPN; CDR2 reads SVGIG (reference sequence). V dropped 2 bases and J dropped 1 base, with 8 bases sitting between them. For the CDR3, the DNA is TGTGCCTGGAGTACGGAAGAGAACACTGAAGCTTTCTTT. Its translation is CAWSTEENTEAFF.

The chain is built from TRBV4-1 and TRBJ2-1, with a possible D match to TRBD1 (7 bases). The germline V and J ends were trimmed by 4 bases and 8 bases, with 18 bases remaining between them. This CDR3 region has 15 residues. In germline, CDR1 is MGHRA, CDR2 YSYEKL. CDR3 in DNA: TGCGCCAGCAGCCTAATCGGTCAGGGGGGCCATGAGCAGTTCTTC. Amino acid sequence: CASSLIGQGGHEQFF.

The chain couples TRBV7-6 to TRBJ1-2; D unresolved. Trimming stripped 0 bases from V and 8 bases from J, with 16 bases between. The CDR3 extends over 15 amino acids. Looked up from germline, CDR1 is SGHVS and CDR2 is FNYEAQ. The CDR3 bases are TGTGCCAGCAGCTTAGCGCCGGACCGAGATTGGGGCTACACCTTC. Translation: CASSLAPDRDWGYTF.

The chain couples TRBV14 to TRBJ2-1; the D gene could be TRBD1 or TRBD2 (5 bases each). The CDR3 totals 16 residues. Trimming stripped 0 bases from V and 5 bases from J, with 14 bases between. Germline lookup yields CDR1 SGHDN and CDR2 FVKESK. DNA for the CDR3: TGTGCCAGCAGCCAAGACCCGGGGCCGAGGAACAATGAGCAGTTCTTC. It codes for CASSQDPGPRNNEQFF.

CDR3 in DNA: TGTGCCTGGAGCCTACAGGAGGCTAGCGGGAATACGCAGTATTTT. Translated: CAWSLQEASGNTQYF. The chain couples TRBV30 to TRBJ2-3; 9 positions match TRBD2. The junction had 11 bases not matched to a gene; V was cut back by 3 bases and J by 7 bases. Germline CDR1 GTSNPN, CDR2 SVGIG (reference sequence). This CDR3 region has 15 residues.

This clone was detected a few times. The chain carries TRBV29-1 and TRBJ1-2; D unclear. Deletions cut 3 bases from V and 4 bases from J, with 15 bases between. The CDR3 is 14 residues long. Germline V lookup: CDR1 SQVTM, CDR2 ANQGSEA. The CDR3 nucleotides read TGCAGCGTTGACCGGCAAGATGCCCCCTATGGCTACACCTTC. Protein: CSVDRQDAPYGYTF.

In DNA, the CDR3 is TGTGCCAGCTCCCCTGGGGACTTCCAAGAGACCCAGTACTTC. Its translation: CASSPGDFQETQYF. V is TRBV18 and J is TRBJ2-5; D is perhaps TRBD2 (6 bases). Looked up from germline, CDR1 is KGHSH and CDR2 is LQKENI. V lost 6 bases to trimming and J lost 1 base, with 12 bases between them. CDR3 length equals 14 residues. Filled out from reference TRBV18 and TRBJ2-5, the complete variable domain reads NAGVMQNPRHLVRRRGQEARLRCSPMKGHSHVYWYRQLPEEGLKFMVYLQKENIIDESGMPKERFSAEFPKEGPSILRIQQVVRGDSAAYFCASSPGDFQETQYFGPGTRLLVL.

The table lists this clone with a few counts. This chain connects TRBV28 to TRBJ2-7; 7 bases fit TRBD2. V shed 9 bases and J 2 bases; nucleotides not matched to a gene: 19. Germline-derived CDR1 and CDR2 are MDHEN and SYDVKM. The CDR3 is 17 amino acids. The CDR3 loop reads CASSSGTLLRGAYEQYF. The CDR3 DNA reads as TGTGCCAGTTCCTCCGGGACCCTTCTCCGGGGGGCCTACGAGCAGTACTTC.

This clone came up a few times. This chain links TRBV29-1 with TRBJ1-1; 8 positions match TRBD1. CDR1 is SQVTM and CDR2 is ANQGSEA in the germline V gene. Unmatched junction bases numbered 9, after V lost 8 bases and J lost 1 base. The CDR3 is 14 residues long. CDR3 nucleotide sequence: TGCAGCTCGGCAGGGGGCGCGGGGAACACTGAAGCTTTCTTT. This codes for CSSAGGAGNTEAFF.